This TCR beta chain was found in a study of blood T cell repertoires in COVID-19. At the level of the study: The United States, Italy and Spain were the sources of the acute and convalescent COVID-19 samples. The cDNA or gDNA used as material had been derived from T cells, B-cell-depleted T cells, or PBMCs.

Germline lookup yields CDR1 SQVTM and CDR2 ANQGSEA. V lost 6 bases to trimming and J lost 5 bases, with 4 bases between them. The CDR3 runs 9 residues. Per the authors' pipeline: Scientists estimated how many nucleated cells there were by amplifying reference gene primers. TCRdb's copy holds only in-frame clones and misses some; the assay was immunoSEQ multiplex PCR. Clone size and V and J calls were adopted from that table, with D and trimming inferred from the DNA. The table includes under 400,000 clones, about nine tenths detected once. Enrolment of Seattle patients took place during active infection, and they were followed longitudinally.

The chain couples TRBV29-1 to TRBJ2-5; D remains unclear. The sequencing sample was made of peripheral blood. The TCR comes from a woman aged 55-70 years with COVID-19, enrolled during active disease. The CDR3 loop reads CSVSETQYF. The CDR3 DNA reads TGCAGCGTGTCGGAGACCCAGTACTTC.